This T cell receptor beta chain is drawn from a study of T cell repertoires in cytomegalovirus infection. Turning to the study itself: Public TCR beta signatures were indicative of both CMV infection and a matching HLA type.

TCRdb passed the reads through MiXCR, listing each CDR3 protein once. The data hold approximately 750,000 distinct CDR3 sequences, with approximately 40% observed a single time. This clonotype was detected many times. As yet, its antigen is unknown. Germline V gene data show CDR1 as SGHVS and CDR2 as FQNEAQ. The ends lost 6 bases at V and 7 bases at J; junction bases unmatched: 8. The CDR3 has 14 amino acids. General study results and limits: Public TCR beta family frequency separated CMV-and-HLA carriers, including in an independent cohort. There were HLA-C-restricted CMV-specific TCR beta clonotypes dominating the ex vivo response.

Sequences were obtained from PBMCs. The sequence derives from a human donor in good health (CMV status not recorded). Some clones in this sample may be carry-over from other donors' samples. The V gene is TRBV7-8, the J gene TRBJ2-1; 8 bases line up with TRBD2. This CDR3 reads CASSKSGGRNEQFF. The CDR3 region has the DNA TGTGCCAGCAGTAAGAGCGGGGGAAGGAATGAGCAGTTCTTC.